The T cell receptor (beta chain) under discussion was sequenced for a study of beta chain features in type 1 diabetes. About the study: What patients shared with healthy donors was a similar profile of age, gender and cell yields. Findings of the study overall: Type 1 diabetes patients had moderately but significantly shorter TCRB CDR3s in all four CD4+ subsets.

TCRB transcripts that were expressed got sequenced, as all of the isolated RNA had been reverse transcribed. The method was immunoSEQ multiplex PCR; TCRdb's version includes in-frame clones alone and lacks a portion of them. Found here are fewer than 30,000 clones, roughly three fifths of them singletons; the top ten hold 1.4% to 1.5%. As concerns this clone: The antigen is not known.

Purity above 98% was achieved in all sorted populations. Input material: Tregs from blood. This TCR derives from a woman under 30 with type 1 diabetes.

The CDR3 nucleotides read TGTGCCAGCAGCTTAGCGCGGGTCGATACGCAGTATTTT. Amino acid sequence: CASSLARVDTQYF. The chain recombines TRBV7-8 with TRBJ2-3, with D possibly TRBD2 on 5 matching bases. Germline-derived CDR1 and CDR2 are SGHVS and FQNEAQ. This CDR3 comprises 13 residues. V was shortened by 0 bases and J by 6 bases, with 7 bases between the two germline ends.